The source of this TCR beta chain is a study of T cell changes during pregnancy in multiple sclerosis. Trimming left V 0 bases short and J 2 bases short, with 8 bases between. CDR3 length equals 14 residues. Germline values: CDR1 SGHDT, CDR2 YYEEEE. Method: immunoSEQ multiplex PCR; TCRdb's copy keeps in-frame clones and lacks some. The sample consists of 75,000 to 100,000 clones, around 92% of them appearing once. The J gene is TRBJ1-2, the V gene TRBV5-6; D unclear. The TCR was taken from a female donor with multiple sclerosis, enrolled in a pregnancy study. Sequenced material: peripheral blood, taken after pregnancy. The CDR3 coding sequence is TGTGCCAGCAGCTTGGCAGGTCGGAACTATGGCTACACCTTC. As protein: CASSLAGRNYGYTF.